This paragraph covers one TCR beta chain sequence. Its target is unknown. The TCR-sequenced patients were three responders to pembrolizumab. This entry belongs to a study of PD-1 blockade in mismatch repair-deficient tumors. Looking at the study overall: Enrolled about 2013-2016, patients had progressing, pretreated mismatch repair-deficient cancers of about a dozen types. General study points: Tumor-resident clones, often absent from pretreatment blood, expanded after pembrolizumab and then contracted.

The CDR3 spans 15 residues. V was cut by 1 base and J by 1 base, with 11 bases left in between. From germline, CDR1 is MNHNS and CDR2 SASEGT. The protocol was immunoSEQ multiplex PCR, while the TCRdb copy is restricted to in-frame clones and leaves out a portion. The profile shows 77,000 or so clones, roughly 80% of them singletons. The source was peripheral blood, collected 44 weeks after starting pembrolizumab. The receptor was isolated from an adult with mismatch repair-deficient cancer. The J gene is TRBJ2-7, the V gene TRBV6-1; D gene uncertain. CDR3 region: CASSEGFGLSYEQYF. DNA of the CDR3: TGTGCCAGCAGTGAAGGTTTTGGCTTATCCTACGAGCAGTACTTC.